This entry is about one TCR beta chain. This sample is drawn from a study of blood T cell repertoires in COVID-19. Background on the study: Collection of acute and convalescent COVID-19 samples took place in the United States, Italy and Spain. T cells, B-cell-depleted T cells, or PBMCs supplied cDNA or gDNA.

Losses at the gene ends were 9 bases for V and 5 bases for J; bases not matched to a gene: 9. This CDR3 is 13 amino acids long. Germline loops: CDR1 MRHNA, CDR2 SNTAGT. Original processing notes: Reference gene primer amplification gave nucleated cell count estimates. TCRdb keeps only in-frame clones here, not all; method: immunoSEQ multiplex PCR. V and J calls and clone size follow that table, whereas D and trimming were derived from the DNA. The sample lists about 140,000 clones, more than 65% occurring once. This sequence originates from a woman aged 60-75 years with acute or convalescent COVID-19. Sequences were obtained from peripheral blood. The chain recombines TRBV6-4 with TRBJ2-7, with 8 bases lining up with TRBD2. The CDR3 region has the DNA TGTGCCAGGCTAAGCGGGAGATCCGACGAGCAGTACTTC. This sequence encodes CARLSGRSDEQYF.